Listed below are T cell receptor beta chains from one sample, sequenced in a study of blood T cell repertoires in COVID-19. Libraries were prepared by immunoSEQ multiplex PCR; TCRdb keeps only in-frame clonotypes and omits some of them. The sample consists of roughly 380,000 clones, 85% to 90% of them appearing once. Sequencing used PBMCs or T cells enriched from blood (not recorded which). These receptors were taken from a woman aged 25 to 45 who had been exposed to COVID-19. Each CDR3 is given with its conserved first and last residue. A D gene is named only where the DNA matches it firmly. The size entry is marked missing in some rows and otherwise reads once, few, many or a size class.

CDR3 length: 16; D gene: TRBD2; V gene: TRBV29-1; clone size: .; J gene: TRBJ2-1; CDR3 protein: CSVKQSSGSSYNEQFF; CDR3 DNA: TGCAGCGTCAAACAATCGAGCGGGAGCTCCTACAATGAGCAGTTCTTC
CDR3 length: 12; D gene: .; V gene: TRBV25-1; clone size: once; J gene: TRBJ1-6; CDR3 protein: CASSDRYSPLHF; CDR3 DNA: TGTGCCAGCAGTGACAGATATTCACCCCTCCACTTT
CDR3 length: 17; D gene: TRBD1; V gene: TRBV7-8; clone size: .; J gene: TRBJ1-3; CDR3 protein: CASSRNPGQGWGNTIYF; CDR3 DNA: TGTGCCAGCAGTCGAAACCCGGGACAGGGGTGGGGAAACACCATATATTTT
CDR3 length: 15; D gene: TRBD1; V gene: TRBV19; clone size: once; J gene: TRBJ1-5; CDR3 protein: CASSIVGQTNQPQHF; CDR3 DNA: TGTGCCAGTAGTATAGTGGGACAGACCAATCAGCCCCAGCATTTT
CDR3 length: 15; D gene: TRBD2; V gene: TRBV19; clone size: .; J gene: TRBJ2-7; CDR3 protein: CASSGTSGRWNEQYF; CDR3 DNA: TGTGCCAGTAGTGGGACTAGCGGGAGGTGGAACGAGCAGTACTTC
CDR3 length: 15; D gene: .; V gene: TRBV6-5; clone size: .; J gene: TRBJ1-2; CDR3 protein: CASSLREGQNYGYTF; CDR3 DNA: TGTGCCAGCAGTCTCCGCGAGGGCCAAAACTATGGCTACACCTTC
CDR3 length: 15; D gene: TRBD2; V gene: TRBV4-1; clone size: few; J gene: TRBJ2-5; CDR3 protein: CASSRGLASQETQYF; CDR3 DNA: TGCGCCAGCAGCCGGGGACTAGCGAGCCAAGAGACCCAGTACTTC
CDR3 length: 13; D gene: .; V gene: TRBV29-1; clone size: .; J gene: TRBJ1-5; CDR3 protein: CSVSGFEGQPQHF; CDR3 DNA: TGCAGCGTTTCGGGATTCGAGGGTCAGCCCCAGCATTTT
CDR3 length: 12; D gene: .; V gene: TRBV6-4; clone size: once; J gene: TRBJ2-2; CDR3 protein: CASSDRAGELFF; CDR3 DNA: TGTGCCAGCAGTGACCGTGCCGGGGAGCTGTTTTTT
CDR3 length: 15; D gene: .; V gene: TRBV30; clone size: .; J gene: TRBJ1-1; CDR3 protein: CAWSPHFGGFIEAFF; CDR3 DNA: TGTGCCTGGAGTCCTCATTTTGGGGGCTTTATTGAAGCTTTCTTT
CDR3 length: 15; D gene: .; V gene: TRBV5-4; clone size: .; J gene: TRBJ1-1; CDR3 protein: CASSRTGLGDTEAFF; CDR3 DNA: TGTGCCAGCAGTAGAACAGGGTTAGGGGACACTGAAGCTTTCTTT
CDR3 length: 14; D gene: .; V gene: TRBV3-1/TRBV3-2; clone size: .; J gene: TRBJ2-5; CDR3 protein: CASSHATREETQYF; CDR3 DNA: TGTGCCAGCAGCCATGCAACTAGGGAAGAGACCCAGTACTTC
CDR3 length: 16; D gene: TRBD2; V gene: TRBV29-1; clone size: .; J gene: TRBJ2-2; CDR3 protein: CSVEEFLAGNTGELFF; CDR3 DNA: TGCAGCGTTGAAGAGTTCCTAGCGGGAAACACCGGGGAGCTGTTTTTT
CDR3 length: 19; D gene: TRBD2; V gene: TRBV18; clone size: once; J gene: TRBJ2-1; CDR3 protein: CASSPLRPGTSGRAAEQFF; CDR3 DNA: TGTGCCAGCTCACCTTTACGCCCTGGGACTAGCGGGAGGGCGGCTGAGCAGTTCTTC
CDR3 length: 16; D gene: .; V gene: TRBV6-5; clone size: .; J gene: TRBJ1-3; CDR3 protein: CASSYSWGGRGNTIYF; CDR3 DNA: TGTGCCAGCAGTTACTCGTGGGGGGGCCGTGGAAACACCATATATTTT
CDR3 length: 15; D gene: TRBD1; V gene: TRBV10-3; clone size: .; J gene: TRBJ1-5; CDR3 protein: CAISRGQGGNQPQHF; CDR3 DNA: TGTGCCATCAGTAGGGGACAGGGTGGCAATCAGCCCCAGCATTTT
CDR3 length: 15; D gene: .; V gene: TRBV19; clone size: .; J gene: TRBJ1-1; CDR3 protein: CASSIRGEVNTEAFF; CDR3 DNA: TGTGCCAGTAGTATCCGGGGGGAAGTTAACACTGAAGCTTTCTTT
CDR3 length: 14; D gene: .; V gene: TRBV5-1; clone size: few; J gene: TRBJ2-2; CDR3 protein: CASSYGQGGGELFF; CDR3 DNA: TGCGCCAGCAGCTACGGGCAGGGAGGCGGGGAGCTGTTTTTT
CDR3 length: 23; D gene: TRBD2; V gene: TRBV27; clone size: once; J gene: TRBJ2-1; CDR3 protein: CASSFANLLSGLAGGPPNIEQFF; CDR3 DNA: TGTGCCAGCAGTTTTGCCAACTTACTCTCTGGACTAGCGGGAGGGCCACCTAACATTGAGCAGTTCTTC
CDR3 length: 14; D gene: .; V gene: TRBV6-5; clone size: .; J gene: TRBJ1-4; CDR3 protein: CASSSGATNEKLFF; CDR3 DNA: TGTGCCAGCAGTTCAGGGGCAACTAATGAAAAACTGTTTTTT
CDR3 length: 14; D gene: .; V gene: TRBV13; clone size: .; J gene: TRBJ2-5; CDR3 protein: CASSSRRTQETQYF; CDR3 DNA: TGTGCCAGCAGCTCTCGACGGACTCAAGAGACCCAGTACTTC
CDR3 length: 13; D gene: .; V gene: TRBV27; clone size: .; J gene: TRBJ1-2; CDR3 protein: CASSSQNFYGYTF; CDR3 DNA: TGTGCCAGCAGTTCGCAGAATTTCTATGGCTACACCTTC
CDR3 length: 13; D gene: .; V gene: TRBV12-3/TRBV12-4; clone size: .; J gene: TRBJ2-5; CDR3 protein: CASSFPGGETQYF; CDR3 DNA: TGTGCCAGCAGTTTCCCGGGTGGAGAGACCCAGTACTTC
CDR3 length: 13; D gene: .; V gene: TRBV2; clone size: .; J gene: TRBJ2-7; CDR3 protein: CASSGQDSYEQYF; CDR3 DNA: TGTGCCAGCAGTGGCCAGGACTCCTACGAGCAGTACTTC
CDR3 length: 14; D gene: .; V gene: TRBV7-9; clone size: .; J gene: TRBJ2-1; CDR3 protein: CASIHLSSYNEQFF; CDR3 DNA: TGTGCCAGCATCCACCTGAGCTCCTACAATGAGCAGTTCTTC
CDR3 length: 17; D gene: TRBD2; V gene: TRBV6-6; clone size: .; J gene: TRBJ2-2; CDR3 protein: CASSLTSGSIDTGELFF; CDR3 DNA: TGTGCCAGCAGTCTCACTAGCGGGAGTATCGACACCGGGGAGCTGTTTTTT
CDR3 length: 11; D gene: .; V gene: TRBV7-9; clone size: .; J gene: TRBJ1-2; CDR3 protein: CATRGVSGYTF; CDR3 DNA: TGTGCCACCAGGGGCGTCTCTGGCTACACCTTC
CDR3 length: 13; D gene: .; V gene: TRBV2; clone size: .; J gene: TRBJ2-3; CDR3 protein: CASQDWTADTQYF; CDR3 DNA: TGTGCCAGCCAGGACTGGACCGCTGATACGCAGTATTTT
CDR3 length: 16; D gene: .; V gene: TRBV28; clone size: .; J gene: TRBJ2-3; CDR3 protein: CASSLASALSTDTQYF; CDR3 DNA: TGTGCCAGCAGTTTGGCTAGCGCCTTAAGCACAGATACGCAGTATTTT
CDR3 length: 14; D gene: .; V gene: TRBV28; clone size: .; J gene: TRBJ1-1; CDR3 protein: CASSLIRGNTEAFF; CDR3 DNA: TGTGCCAGCAGTTTGATTCGGGGGAACACTGAAGCTTTCTTT
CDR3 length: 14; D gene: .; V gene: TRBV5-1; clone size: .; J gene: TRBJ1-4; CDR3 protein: CASSADSTNEKLFF; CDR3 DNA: TGCGCCAGCAGCGCGGATTCAACTAATGAAAAACTGTTTTTT
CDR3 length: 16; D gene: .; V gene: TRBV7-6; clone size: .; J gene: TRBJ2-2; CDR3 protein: CASSPRGSANTGELFF; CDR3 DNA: TGTGCCAGCAGCCCCCGTGGTAGCGCGAACACCGGGGAGCTGTTTTTT
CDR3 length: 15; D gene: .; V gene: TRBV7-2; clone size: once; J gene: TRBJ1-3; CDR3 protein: CASSLYGVSGNTIYF; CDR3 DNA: TGTGCCAGCAGCCTATACGGAGTCTCTGGAAACACCATATATTTT
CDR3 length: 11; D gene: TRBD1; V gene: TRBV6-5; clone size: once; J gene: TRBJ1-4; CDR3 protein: CFDREDEKLFF; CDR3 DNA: TGTTTTGACAGGGAGGATGAAAAACTGTTTTTT
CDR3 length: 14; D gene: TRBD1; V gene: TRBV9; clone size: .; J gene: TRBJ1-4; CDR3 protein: CASSARTGGEKLFF; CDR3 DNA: TGTGCCAGCAGCGCCCGGACAGGGGGTGAAAAACTGTTTTTT
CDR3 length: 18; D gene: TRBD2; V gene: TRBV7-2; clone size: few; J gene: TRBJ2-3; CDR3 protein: CASSLSGLAGRHTDTQYF; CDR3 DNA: TGTGCCAGCAGCTTATCGGGACTAGCGGGAAGACACACAGATACGCAGTATTTT
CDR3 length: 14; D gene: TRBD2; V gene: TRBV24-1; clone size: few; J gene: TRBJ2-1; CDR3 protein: CATSEVGKRTRQFF; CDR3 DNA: TGTGCCACCAGTGAGGTCGGTAAGAGGACTAGGCAGTTCTTC
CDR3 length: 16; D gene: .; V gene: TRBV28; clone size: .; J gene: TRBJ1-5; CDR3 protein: CASSTGTSASNQPQHF; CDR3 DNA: TGTGCCAGCAGTACCGGGACATCCGCTAGCAATCAGCCCCAGCATTTT
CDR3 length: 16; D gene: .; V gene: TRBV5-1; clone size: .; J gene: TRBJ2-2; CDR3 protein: CASSLRQGGHTGELFF; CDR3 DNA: TGCGCCAGCAGCTTGAGGCAGGGTGGACACACCGGGGAGCTGTTTTTT
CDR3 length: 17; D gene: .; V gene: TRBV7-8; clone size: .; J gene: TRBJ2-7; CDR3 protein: CASSLLAGEGVHYEQYF; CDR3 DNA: TGTGCCAGCAGCTTACTTGCAGGGGAAGGGGTTCACTACGAGCAGTACTTC
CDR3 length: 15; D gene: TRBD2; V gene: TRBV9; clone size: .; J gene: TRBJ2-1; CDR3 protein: CASSVRTSDYNEQFF; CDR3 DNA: TGTGCCAGCAGCGTAAGAACTAGCGATTACAATGAGCAGTTCTTC
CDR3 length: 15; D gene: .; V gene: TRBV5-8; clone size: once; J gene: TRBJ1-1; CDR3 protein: CASSPRQKVNTEAFF; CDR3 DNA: TGTGCCAGCAGCCCGCGACAGAAAGTGAACACTGAAGCTTTCTTT
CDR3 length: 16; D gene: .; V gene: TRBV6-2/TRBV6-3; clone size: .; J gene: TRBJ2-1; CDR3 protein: CASSYSERRSYNEQFF; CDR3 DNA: TGTGCCAGCAGTTACTCTGAGCGAAGATCCTACAATGAGCAGTTCTTC
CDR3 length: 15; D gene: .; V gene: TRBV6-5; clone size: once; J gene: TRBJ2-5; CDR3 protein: CASSSSRASQETQYF; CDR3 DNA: TGTGCCAGCAGTTCGTCGCGGGCATCCCAAGAGACCCAGTACTTC
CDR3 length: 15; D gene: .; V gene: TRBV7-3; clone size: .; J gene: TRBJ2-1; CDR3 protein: CASSPGDSAYNEQFF; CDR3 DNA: TGTGCCAGCAGCCCCGGGGATTCGGCCTACAATGAGCAGTTCTTC
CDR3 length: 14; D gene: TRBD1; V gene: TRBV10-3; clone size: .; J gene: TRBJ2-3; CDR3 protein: CAIQTGDGTDTQYF; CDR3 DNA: TGTGCCATCCAAACAGGGGATGGCACAGATACGCAGTATTTT
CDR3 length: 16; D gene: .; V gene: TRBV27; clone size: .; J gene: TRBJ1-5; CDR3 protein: CASSPVPGGGNQPQHF; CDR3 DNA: TGTGCCAGCAGTCCTGTGCCGGGGGGGGGCAATCAGCCCCAGCATTTT
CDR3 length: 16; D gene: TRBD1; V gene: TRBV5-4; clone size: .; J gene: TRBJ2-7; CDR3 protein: CASSLISGTGSYEQYF; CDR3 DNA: TGTGCCAGCAGCTTGATTTCTGGGACAGGGTCTTACGAGCAGTACTTC
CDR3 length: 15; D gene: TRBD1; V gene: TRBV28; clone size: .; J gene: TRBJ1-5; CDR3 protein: CASSTSGTGNQPQHF; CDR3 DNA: TGTGCCAGCAGTACCTCCGGGACAGGCAATCAGCCCCAGCATTTT
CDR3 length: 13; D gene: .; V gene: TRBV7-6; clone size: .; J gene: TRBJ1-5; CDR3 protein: CASSLTSDQPQHF; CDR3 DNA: TGTGCCAGCAGCTTAACAAGCGATCAGCCCCAGCATTTT
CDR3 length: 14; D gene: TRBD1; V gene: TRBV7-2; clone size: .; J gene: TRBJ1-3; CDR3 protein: CASSRQGTGNTIYF; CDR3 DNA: TGTGCCAGCAGTAGACAGGGTACTGGAAACACCATATATTTT
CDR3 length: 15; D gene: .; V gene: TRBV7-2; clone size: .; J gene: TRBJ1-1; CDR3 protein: CASSLAPGFNTEAFF; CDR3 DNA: TGTGCCAGCAGCTTAGCCCCAGGGTTCAACACTGAAGCTTTCTTT
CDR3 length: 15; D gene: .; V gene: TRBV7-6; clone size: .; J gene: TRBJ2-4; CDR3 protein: CASSNDPGVVNIQYF; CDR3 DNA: TGTGCCAGCAGCAACGATCCAGGGGTCGTCAACATTCAGTACTTC
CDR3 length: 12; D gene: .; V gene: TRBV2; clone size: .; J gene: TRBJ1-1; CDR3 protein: CAGNTGYTEAFF; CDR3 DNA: TGTGCCGGAAATACAGGGTACACTGAAGCTTTCTTT
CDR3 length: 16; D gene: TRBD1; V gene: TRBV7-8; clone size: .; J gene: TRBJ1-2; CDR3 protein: CASSFLATGGEYGYTF; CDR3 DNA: TGTGCCAGCAGCTTTTTGGCAACAGGGGGCGAGTATGGCTACACCTTC